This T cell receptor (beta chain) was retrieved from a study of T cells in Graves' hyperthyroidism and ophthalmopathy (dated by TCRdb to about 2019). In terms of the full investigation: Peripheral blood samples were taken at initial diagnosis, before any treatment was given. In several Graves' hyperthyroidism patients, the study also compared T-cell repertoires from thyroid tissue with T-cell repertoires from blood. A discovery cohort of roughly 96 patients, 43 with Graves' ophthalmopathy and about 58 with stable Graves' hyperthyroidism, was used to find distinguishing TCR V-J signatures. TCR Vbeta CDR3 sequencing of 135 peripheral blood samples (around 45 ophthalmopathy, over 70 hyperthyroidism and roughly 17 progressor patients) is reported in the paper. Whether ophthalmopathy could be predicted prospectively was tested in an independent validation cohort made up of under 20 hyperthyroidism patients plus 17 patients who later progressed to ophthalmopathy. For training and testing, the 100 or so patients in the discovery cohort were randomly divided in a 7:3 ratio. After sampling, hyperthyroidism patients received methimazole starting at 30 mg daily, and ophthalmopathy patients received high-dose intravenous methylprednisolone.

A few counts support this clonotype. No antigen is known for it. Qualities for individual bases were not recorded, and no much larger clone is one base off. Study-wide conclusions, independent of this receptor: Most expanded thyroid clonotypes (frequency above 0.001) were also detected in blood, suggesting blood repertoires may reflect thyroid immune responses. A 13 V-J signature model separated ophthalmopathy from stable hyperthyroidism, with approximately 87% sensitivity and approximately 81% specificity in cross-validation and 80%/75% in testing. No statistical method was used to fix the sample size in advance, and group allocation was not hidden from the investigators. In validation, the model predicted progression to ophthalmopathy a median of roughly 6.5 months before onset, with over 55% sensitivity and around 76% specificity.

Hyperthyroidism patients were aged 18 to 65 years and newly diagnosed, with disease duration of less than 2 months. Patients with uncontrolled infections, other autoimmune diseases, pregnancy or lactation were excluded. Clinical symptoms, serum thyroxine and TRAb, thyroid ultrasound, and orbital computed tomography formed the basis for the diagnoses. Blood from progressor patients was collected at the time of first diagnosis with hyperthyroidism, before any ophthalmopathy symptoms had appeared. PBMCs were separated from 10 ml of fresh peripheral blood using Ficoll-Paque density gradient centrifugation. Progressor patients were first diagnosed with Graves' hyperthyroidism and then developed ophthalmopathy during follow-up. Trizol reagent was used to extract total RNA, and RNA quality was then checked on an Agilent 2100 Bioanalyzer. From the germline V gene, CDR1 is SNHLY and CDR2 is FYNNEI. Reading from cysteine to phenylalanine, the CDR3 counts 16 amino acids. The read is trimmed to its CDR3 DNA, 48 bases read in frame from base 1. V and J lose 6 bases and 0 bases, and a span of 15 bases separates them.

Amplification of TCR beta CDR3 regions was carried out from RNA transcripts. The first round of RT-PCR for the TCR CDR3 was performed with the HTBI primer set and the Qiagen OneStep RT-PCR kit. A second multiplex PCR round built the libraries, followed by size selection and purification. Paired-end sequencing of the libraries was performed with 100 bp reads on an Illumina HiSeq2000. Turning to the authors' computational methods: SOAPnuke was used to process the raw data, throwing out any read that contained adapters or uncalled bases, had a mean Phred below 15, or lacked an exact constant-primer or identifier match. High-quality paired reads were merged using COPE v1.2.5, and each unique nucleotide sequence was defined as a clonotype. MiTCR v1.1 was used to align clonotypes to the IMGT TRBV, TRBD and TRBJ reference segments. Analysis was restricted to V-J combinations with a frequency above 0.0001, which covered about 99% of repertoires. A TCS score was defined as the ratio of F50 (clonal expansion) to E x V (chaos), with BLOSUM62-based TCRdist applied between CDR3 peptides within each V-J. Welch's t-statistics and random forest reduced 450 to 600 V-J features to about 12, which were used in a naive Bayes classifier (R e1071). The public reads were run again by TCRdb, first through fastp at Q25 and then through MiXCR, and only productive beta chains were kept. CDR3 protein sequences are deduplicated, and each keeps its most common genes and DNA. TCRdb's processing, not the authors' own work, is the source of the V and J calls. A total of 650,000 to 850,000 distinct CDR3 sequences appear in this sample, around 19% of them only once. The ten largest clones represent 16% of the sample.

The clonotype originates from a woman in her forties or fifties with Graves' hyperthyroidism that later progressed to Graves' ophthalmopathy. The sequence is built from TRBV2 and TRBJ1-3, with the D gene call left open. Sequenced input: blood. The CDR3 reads CASRDHVSFSGNTIYF. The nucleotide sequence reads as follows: TGTGCCAGCAGGGATCACGTCAGCTTCTCTGGAAACACCATATATTTT. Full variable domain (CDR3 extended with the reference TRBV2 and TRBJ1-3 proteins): EPEVTQTPSHQVTQMGQEVILRCVPISNHLYFYWYRQILGQKVEFLVSFYNNEISEKSEIFDDQFSVERPDGSNFTLKIRSTKLEDSAMYFCASRDHVSFSGNTIYFGEGSWLTVV.